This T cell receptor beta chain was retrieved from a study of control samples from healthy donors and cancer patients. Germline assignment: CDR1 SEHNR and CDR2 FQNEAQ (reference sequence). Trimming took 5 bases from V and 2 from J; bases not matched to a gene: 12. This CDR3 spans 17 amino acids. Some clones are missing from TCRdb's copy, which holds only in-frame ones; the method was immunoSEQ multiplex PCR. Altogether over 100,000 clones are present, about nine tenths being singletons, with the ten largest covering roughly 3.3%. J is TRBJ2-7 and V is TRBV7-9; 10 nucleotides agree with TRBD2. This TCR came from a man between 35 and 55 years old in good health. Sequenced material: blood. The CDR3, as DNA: TGTGCCAGCAGCCCCTCTTTTAGCGGGGGGACGACCTACGAGCAGTACTTC. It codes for CASSPSFSGGTTYEQYF.